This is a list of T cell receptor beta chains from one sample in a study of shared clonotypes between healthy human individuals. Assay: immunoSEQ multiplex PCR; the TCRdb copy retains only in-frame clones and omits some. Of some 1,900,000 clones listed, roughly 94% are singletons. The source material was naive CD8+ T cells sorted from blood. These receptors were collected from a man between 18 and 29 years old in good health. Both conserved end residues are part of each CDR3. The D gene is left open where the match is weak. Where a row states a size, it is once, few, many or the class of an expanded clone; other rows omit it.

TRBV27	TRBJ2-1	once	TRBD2	TGTGCCAGCAGTCTGCTAGCGGGAGCCGTTAATGAGCAGTTCTTC	CASSLLAGAVNEQFF
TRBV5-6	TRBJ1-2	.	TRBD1	TGTGCCAGCAGCTTGGAGGGGGCCTATGGCTACACCTTC	CASSLEGAYGYTF
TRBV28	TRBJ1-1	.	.	TGTGCCAGCCTTGGGGGGGCTTGGTACACTGAAGCTTTCTTT	CASLGGAWYTEAFF
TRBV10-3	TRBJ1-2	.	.	TGTGCCATCAGTGATATGGAAAACTATGGCTACACCTTC	CAISDMENYGYTF
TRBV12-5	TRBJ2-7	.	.	TGTGCTAGTGCCCCGGCCACGGGGGGCCTCTCCTACGAGCAGTACTTC	CASAPATGGLSYEQYF
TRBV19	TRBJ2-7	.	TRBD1	TGTGCCAGTAGTTACAGGGGTCTCTCCTACGAGCAGTACTTC	CASSYRGLSYEQYF
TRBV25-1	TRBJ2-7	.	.	TGTGCCAGCAGATCATACGAGCAGTACTTC	CASRSYEQYF
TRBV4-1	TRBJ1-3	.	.	TGCGCCAGCAGCCAAGTTGAAGGGGCCGATGGAAACACCATATATTTT	CASSQVEGADGNTIYF
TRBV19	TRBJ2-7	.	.	TGTGCCAGTAGTATCGGCCCCCCGATGGTGGGGATGGATTCCTACGAGCAGTACTTC	CASSIGPPMVGMDSYEQYF
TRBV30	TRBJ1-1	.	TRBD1	TGTGCCTGGAGTGACGGGACAGGGTGGACTGAAGCTTTCTTT	CAWSDGTGWTEAFF
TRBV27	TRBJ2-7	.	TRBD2	TGTGCCAGCTCCCCAACTAGCGGGTCCTACGAGCAGTACTTC	CASSPTSGSYEQYF
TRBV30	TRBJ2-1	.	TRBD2	TGTGCCTGGAGCAGACTAGCGGGATTCACTGAGCAGTTCTTC	CAWSRLAGFTEQFF
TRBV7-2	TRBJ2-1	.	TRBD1	TGTGCCAGCAGCTTAAATCGAGGGACAGAGACCTACAATGAGCAGTTCTTC	CASSLNRGTETYNEQFF
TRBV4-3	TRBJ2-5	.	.	TGCGCCAGCAGCCAAGAGGCTGGATCTCGGGAGACCCAGTACTTC	CASSQEAGSRETQYF
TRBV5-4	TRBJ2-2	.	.	TGTGCCAGCAGCTTGTCGGGAACCGGGGAGCTGTTTTTT	CASSLSGTGELFF
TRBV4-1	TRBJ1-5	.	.	TGCGCCAGCAGCCAAGTGGGCAATCAGCCCCAGCATTTT	CASSQVGNQPQHF
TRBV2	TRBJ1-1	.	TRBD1	TGTGCCACCGACAGGGGTATGGGGCGGACTGAAGCTTTCTTT	CATDRGMGRTEAFF
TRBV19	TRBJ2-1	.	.	TGTGCCAGTAGTATTCCATACAATGAGCAGTTCTTC	CASSIPYNEQFF
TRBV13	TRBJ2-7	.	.	TGTGCCAGCAGCTTCGGGCAGGGACCCTACGAGCAGTACTTC	CASSFGQGPYEQYF
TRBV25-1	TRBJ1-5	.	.	TGTGCCAGCAGTGAATTTAGGGTCAAGCAGCCCCAGCATTTT	CASSEFRVKQPQHF
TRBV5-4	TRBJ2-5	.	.	TGTGCCAGCAGCTTGGGGGCAGGGTTTGGTACAGAGACCCAGTACTTC	CASSLGAGFGTETQYF
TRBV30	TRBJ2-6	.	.	TGTGCCTGGAGTGTTCTGGGGACTGGGGCCAACGTCCTGACTTTC	CAWSVLGTGANVLTF
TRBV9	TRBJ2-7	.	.	TGTGCCAGCAGCCCCGGGCTATCCTACGAGCAGTACTTC	CASSPGLSYEQYF
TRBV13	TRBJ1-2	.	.	TGTGCCAGCAGCTGGACTTCCCGGGACATTATTCCCTATGGCTACACCTTC	CASSWTSRDIIPYGYTF
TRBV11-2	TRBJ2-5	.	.	TGTGCCAGCAGCCTAAGCGGTCGCAGGGGACAAGAGACCCAGTACTTC	CASSLSGRRGQETQYF
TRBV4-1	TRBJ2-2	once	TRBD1	TGCGCCAGCAGCCAAGATCTGGCAGGGGGGAACACCGGGGAGCTGTTTTTT	CASSQDLAGGNTGELFF
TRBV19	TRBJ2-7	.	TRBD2	TGTGCCAGTAGTATGGGGACTAGCTCCGAGCAGTACTTC	CASSMGTSSEQYF
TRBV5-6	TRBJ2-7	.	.	TGTGCCAGCAGGCGGACGAGCTCCTACGAGCAGTACTTC	CASRRTSSYEQYF
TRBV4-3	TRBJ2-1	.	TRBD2	TGCGCCAGCAGCCGCGCGGGGGGTTCTAATGAGCAGTTCTTC	CASSRAGGSNEQFF
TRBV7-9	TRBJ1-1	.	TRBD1	TGTGCCAGCAGCTTAGGACAGGGGAACACTGAAGCTTTCTTT	CASSLGQGNTEAFF
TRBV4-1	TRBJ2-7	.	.	TGCGCCAGCAGCCAAAGGCGAGGAAACTACGAGCAGTACTTC	CASSQRRGNYEQYF
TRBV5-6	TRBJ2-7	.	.	TGTGCCAGCAGCTTTGGGCGGGACAGTGAGCAGTACTTC	CASSFGRDSEQYF
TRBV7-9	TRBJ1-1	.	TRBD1	TGTGCCAGCAGCTGGGACAGGGGGCTCACTGAAGCTTTCTTT	CASSWDRGLTEAFF
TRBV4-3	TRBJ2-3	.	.	TGCGCCAGCAGCCAAGATTCGCACGGTAGCCGGGCAGATACGCAGTATTTT	CASSQDSHGSRADTQYF
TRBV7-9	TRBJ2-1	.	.	TGTGCCAGCAGCTTGTCAGTAGGGGCCGAGGGAGATGAGCAGTTCTTC	CASSLSVGAEGDEQFF
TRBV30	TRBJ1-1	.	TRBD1	TGTGCCTGGAGTCCACGACAGGGTATCCCTGAAGCTTTCTTT	CAWSPRQGIPEAFF
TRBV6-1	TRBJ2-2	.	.	TGTGCCAGCAGTGGAACAGCGAACACCGGGGAGCTGTTTTTT	CASSGTANTGELFF
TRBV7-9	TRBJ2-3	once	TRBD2	TGTGCCAGCAGCTTAAGTCGGATTACTAGCGGCACAGATACGCAGTATTTT	CASSLSRITSGTDTQYF
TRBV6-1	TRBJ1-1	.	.	TGTGCCAGCAGTGAAGCGAGAAGGGGAATGTCTGAAGCTTTCTTT	CASSEARRGMSEAFF
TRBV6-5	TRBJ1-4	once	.	TGTGCCAGCAGTCCCGGGGACGGGCTTAATGAAAAACTGTTTTTT	CASSPGDGLNEKLFF
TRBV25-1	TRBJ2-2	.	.	TGTGCCAGCAGTGCCACGAGCACCGGGGAGCTGTTTTTT	CASSATSTGELFF
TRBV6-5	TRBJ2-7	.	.	TGTGCCAGCAGTTACTTCCCGGGGGGCGGGGAGCAGTACTTC	CASSYFPGGGEQYF
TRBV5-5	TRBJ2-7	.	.	TGTGCCAGCAGCTGGAGAACAGAATCCTACGAGCAGTACTTC	CASSWRTESYEQYF
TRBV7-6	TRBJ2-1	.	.	TGTGCCAGCAGCTTAATGGTCGGACATGGCAATGAGCAGTTCTTC	CASSLMVGHGNEQFF
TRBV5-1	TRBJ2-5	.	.	TGCGCCAGCAGCTTGGAGGGGGGCCTAGGGGAGACCCAGTACTTC	CASSLEGGLGETQYF
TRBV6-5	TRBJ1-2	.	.	TGTGCCAGCAGTTACAACGAGGGGACTGGAGGCTACACCTTC	CASSYNEGTGGYTF
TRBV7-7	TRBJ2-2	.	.	TGTGCTAGCAGCTCGACCGGGTTACCTGGGACCGGGGAGCTGTTTTTT	CASSSTGLPGTGELFF
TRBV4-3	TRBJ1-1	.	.	TGCGCCAGCAGCCCCGGACAGCTGAACACTGAAGCTTTCTTT	CASSPGQLNTEAFF
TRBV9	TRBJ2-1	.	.	TGTGCCAGCAGCGTAGTTGAGACTAAGGTCAATGAGCAGTTCTTC	CASSVVETKVNEQFF
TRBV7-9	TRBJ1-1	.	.	TGTGCCAGCAGCTTAGTTGAGGGGGAGCACACTGAAGCTTTCTTT	CASSLVEGEHTEAFF
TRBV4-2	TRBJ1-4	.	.	TGTGCCAGCAGCCAAGAAAAAGTACTCCTTGCAACTAATGAAAAACTGTTTTTT	CASSQEKVLLATNEKLFF
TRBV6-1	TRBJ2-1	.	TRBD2	TGTGCCAGCAGTGAACTAGCGGGAGCTTTCGGTGAGCAGTTCTTC	CASSELAGAFGEQFF
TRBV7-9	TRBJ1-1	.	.	TGTGCCAGTACCTTAGGGGGGGTTTCTGAAGCTTTCTTT	CASTLGGVSEAFF